These 25 T cell receptor beta chains came from one sample sequenced in a study of shared clonotypes between healthy human individuals. Data came from immunoSEQ multiplex PCR; TCRdb stores just in-frame clones and leaves some out. The sample includes 2 million or so clones, 85% to 95% of them seen just once. The sequencing sample was made of naive CD4+ T cells sorted from blood. The subset denotes: CD45RA+ positively selected. These receptors were taken from a man aged 18 to 30 in good health.

This chain links TRBV7-2 with TRBJ1-5; D is unclear. CDR1 is SGHTA, CDR2 FQGNSA, per germline. V was cut by 0 bases and J by 7 bases, with 7 bases left in between. This CDR3 contains 13 residues. CDR3 DNA sequence: TGTGCCAGCAGCTTAGCGAAGGGACAGCCCCAGCATTTT. This translates into CASSLAKGQPQHF. The variable domain in full, completed from reference TRBV7-2 and TRBJ1-5, reads GAGVSQSPSNKVTEKGKDVELRCDPISGHTALYWYRQSLGQGLEFLIYFQGNSAPDKSGLPSDRFSAERTGGSVSTLTIQRTQQEDSAVYLCASSLAKGQPQHFGDGTRLSIL.

The chain uses TRBV6-6 and TRBJ2-7; D is ambiguous. Trimming removed 0 bases at V and 2 bases at J, with 8 bases between. In germline, CDR1 is MNHNY, CDR2 SVGAGI (reference sequence). The CDR3 contains 14 residues. CDR3 sequence: CASSYSRTTYEQYF. The CDR3 DNA sequence: TGTGCCAGCAGTTACTCTAGGACCACCTACGAGCAGTACTTC.

The CDR3 sequence is CASSAGTGGAAEQYF. The CDR3 DNA is TGTGCCAGCAGTGCGGGGACAGGGGGCGCGGCCGAGCAGTACTTC. This sequence joins TRBV6-1 and TRBJ2-7; TRBD1 agrees at 12 bases. The CDR3 runs 15 residues. J gave up 6 bases and V 4 bases, and 7 bases lay outside the gene matches. Germline-derived CDR1 and CDR2 are MNHNS and SASEGT.

The rearrangement uses TRBV30 and TRBJ2-3; 8 positions match TRBD2. CDR3 length: 12 amino acids. CDR1 is GTSNPN, CDR2 SVGIG, per germline (reference sequence). The V and J ends lost 3 bases and 4 bases, in that order; junction bases with no gene match: 0. The CDR3 is CAWRLAADTQYF. The CDR3, as DNA: TGTGCCTGGAGACTAGCGGCAGATACGCAGTATTTT.

The chain uses TRBV6-5 and TRBJ2-3; D remains ambiguous. The germline V gene has CDR1 MNHEY and CDR2 SVGAGI. V lost 1 base and J 6 bases, leaving 5 bases between the germline ends. This CDR3 is 12 amino acids long. The CDR3 nucleotides read TGTGCCAGCAGTTACTACGGGGATACGCAGTATTTT. This gives the protein CASSYYGDTQYF.

This chain links TRBV9 with TRBJ2-1; 10 bases are a match to TRBD2. The germline gives CDR1 SGDLS, CDR2 YYNGEE. V lost 5 bases and J lost 3; bases outside the gene matches: 5. This CDR3 is 15 amino acids long. The CDR3 region has the DNA TGTGCCAGCAGTCGTACTAGCGGGAACTACAATGAGCAGTTCTTC. This translates into CASSRTSGNYNEQFF.

This rearrangement joins TRBV30 to TRBJ1-1, with TRBD1 matching over 7 bases. CDR1 is GTSNPN and CDR2 is SVGIG in the germline V gene (reference sequence). The CDR3 has 14 residues. V shed 2 bases, J shed 4 bases, and the junction held 7 bases outside the gene matches. In DNA, the CDR3 is TGTGCCTGGAGTAGAGGGGGCAGTGTCACTGAAGCTTTCTTT. As protein: CAWSRGGSVTEAFF.

V usage is TRBV5-4 and J usage is TRBJ2-3, with a tentative D call TRBD1 (6 bases). The V gene's germline CDR1 is SGHNT and CDR2 YYREEE (reference sequence). Trimming pared 1 base from V and 0 bases from J, leaving 18 bases between. The CDR3 loop spans 18 amino acids. The CDR3 loop reads CASSLNLRTETSTDTQYF. In nucleotides, the CDR3 is TGTGCCAGCAGCTTGAATTTACGGACAGAAACTAGCACAGATACGCAGTATTTT.

V is TRBV5-8 and J is TRBJ2-2; no firm D call. Between the trimmed V and J ends, which lost 0 bases and 5 bases, there was a span of 11 bases. This CDR3 has 15 residues. Germline V gene lookup returns CDR1 SGHTS and CDR2 YDEGEE. CDR3: CASSLAVGPTGELFF. In DNA form, the CDR3 reads TGTGCCAGCAGCTTGGCGGTAGGACCTACCGGGGAGCTGTTTTTT. The full variable domain, in which reference TRBV5-8 and TRBJ2-2 provide the parts outside the CDR3, is EAGVTQSPTHLIKTRGQQATLRCSPISGHTSVYWYQQALGLGLQFLLWYDEGEERNRGNFPPRFSGRQFPNYSSELNVNALELEDSALYLCASSLAVGPTGELFFGEGSRLTVL.

This clone was observed once. The rearrangement joins TRBV5-4 to TRBJ2-5; D call uncertain. This CDR3 is 14 amino acids long. Germline V lookup: CDR1 SGHNT, CDR2 YYREEE (reference sequence). Trimming stripped 1 base from V and 1 base from J, with 8 bases between. DNA of the CDR3: TGTGCCAGCAGCTTGCCGACTGTCCAAGAGACCCAGTACTTC. Amino acid sequence: CASSLPTVQETQYF.

The rearrangement uses TRBV7-2 and TRBJ2-7; 8 nucleotides line up with TRBD2. Per the germline V gene, CDR1 is SGHTA and CDR2 is FQGNSA. The junction had 7 bases not matched to a gene; V was cut back by 5 bases and J by 4 bases. The CDR3 length is 14 residues. Written as DNA, the CDR3 is TGTGCCAGCAGCCCCAGCGGGAGTTATTACGAGCAGTACTTC. This gives the protein CASSPSGSYYEQYF.

V gene TRBV7-2 combines with J gene TRBJ2-1, with D hard to call. In germline, CDR1 is SGHTA, CDR2 FQGNSA. The CDR3 has 18 residues. V shed 0 bases and J shed 0 bases, with 15 bases lying between them. In DNA form, the CDR3 reads TGTGCCAGCAGCTTAGCTTTCGAACTAAAACGCTCCTACAATGAGCAGTTCTTC. Protein sequence: CASSLAFELKRSYNEQFF.

The rearrangement uses TRBV6-1 and TRBJ1-6; tentative D call: TRBD1 (5 bases). The CDR3 has 14 residues. The germline V and J ends were trimmed by 6 bases and 14 bases, with 20 bases remaining between them. Germline assignment: CDR1 MNHNS and CDR2 SASEGT. The DNA for the CDR3 is TGTGCCAGCAGAACCGAGGACTGGGGGGTTTCCCTCCACTTT. Translation: CASRTEDWGVSLHF.

The genes are TRBV27 and TRBJ1-2; no clear D gene. This CDR3 spans 18 amino acids. Looked up from germline, CDR1 is MNHEY and CDR2 is SMNVEV (reference sequence). The V and J ends lost 5 bases and 4 bases respectively, with 26 bases between them. The CDR3 reads CASSPFPNSLAPSYGYTF. The CDR3 nucleotides are TGTGCCAGCAGTCCCTTCCCGAACAGCCTCGCCCCGAGCTATGGCTACACCTTC.

About this clone itself: At the DNA level, this CDR3 is encoded by other sequences in the same sample as well. V usage is TRBV10-2 and J usage is TRBJ2-7; possibly TRBD2 for D (6 bases). The CDR3 has 14 amino acids. Trimming removed 3 bases at V and 0 bases at J, with 9 bases between. From germline, CDR1 is WSHSY and CDR2 SAAADI. CDR3 coding DNA: TGCGCCAGCAGTGATTCGGGGGTCTCCTACGAGCAGTACTTC. Translating gives CASSDSGVSYEQYF.

Written as DNA, the CDR3 is TGCGCCAGCAGCCGGGTTTCAGAGACCCAGTACTTC. This sequence encodes CASSRVSETQYF. V gene TRBV5-1 combines with J gene TRBJ2-5; D is ambiguous. The CDR3 is 12 residues long. The V end lost 4 bases, the J end lost 4 bases, and 8 bases lay between the germline ends. Germline V gene data show CDR1 as SGHRS and CDR2 as YFSETQ.

The chain carries TRBV27 and TRBJ1-1; TRBD1 matches 12 bases. The CDR3 contains 17 residues. The V segment lost 5 bases and the J segment 4 bases; nucleotides outside the gene matches: 11. Germline lookup yields CDR1 MNHEY and CDR2 SMNVEV (reference sequence). DNA of the CDR3: TGTGCCAGCAGTCCGCGAACCGGGACAGGGGGCGGCACTGAAGCTTTCTTT. Translation: CASSPRTGTGGGTEAFF.

The gene calls are TRBV9 and TRBJ1-4; the match to TRBD1 covers 7 bases. This CDR3 contains 15 residues. Losses at the gene ends were 3 bases for V and 2 bases for J; bases not matched to a gene: 4. Germline V CDR1 and CDR2: SGDLS, YYNGEE. CDR3 region: CASSARGATNEKLFF. The CDR3 DNA follows: TGTGCCAGCAGCGCCAGGGGGGCTACTAATGAAAAACTGTTTTTT.

The chain links TRBV19 to TRBJ2-7; D not certain. The V gene lost 4 bases and the J gene lost 3 bases, with 10 bases spanning the gap. The CDR3 extends over 13 amino acids. Per germline, CDR1 LNHDA and CDR2 SQIVND (reference sequence). As DNA, the CDR3 is TGTGCCAGTAGTACGCTTGATGGCTACGAGCAGTACTTC. This sequence encodes CASSTLDGYEQYF.

The chain employs TRBV5-4 and TRBJ2-1; tentatively, D is TRBD2 (6 bases). CDR1 and CDR2 (germline): SGHNT, YYREEE (reference sequence). V lost 7 bases and J lost 8, with 16 bases in between. The CDR3 totals 13 residues. Written as DNA, the CDR3 is TGTGCCAGCTCACAAGGAGGGTGGGATGAGCAGTTCTTC. It yields the protein CASSQGGWDEQFF.

This chain joins TRBV10-2 and TRBJ1-4, with D unclear. The CDR3 spans 14 residues. The V end lost 6 bases, the J end lost 2 bases, and 10 bases lay between the germline ends. Germline V gene sequence: CDR1 WSHSY, CDR2 SAAADI. CDR3 sequence (DNA): TGCGCCAGCAGAAAGGGAAAGACTAATGAAAAACTGTTTTTT. Amino acids: CASRKGKTNEKLFF.

In DNA form, the CDR3 reads TGTGCCAGCAGCCGGCGGGGCGGGCAGACGAACACTGAAGCTTTCTTT. Translated, it gives CASSRRGGQTNTEAFF. The V call is TRBV21-1, the J call TRBJ1-1. TRBV21-1 is a pseudogene. This CDR3 region has 16 residues.

This sequence joins TRBV11-2 and TRBJ1-5; perhaps TRBD1 as D (5 bases). CDR3 size: 15 residues. Germline CDR1 and CDR2: SGHAT and FQNNGV. Trimming removed 1 base from V and 1 base from J, with 8 bases in between. CDR3 DNA sequence: TGTGCCAGCAGCTTAGGGGGGAAGAGCAATCAGCCCCAGCATTTT. It yields the protein CASSLGGKSNQPQHF.

This clone was found once. This chain links TRBV11-2 with TRBJ2-7, with 7 bases fitting TRBD1. The CDR3 spans 15 residues. In germline, CDR1 is SGHAT, CDR2 FQNNGV. The junction had 7 bases not matched to a gene; V was cut back by 4 bases and J by 1 base. This CDR3 is CASSSLRDSSYEQYF. The CDR3 DNA reads as TGTGCCAGCAGCTCCCTCCGGGACAGTTCCTACGAGCAGTACTTC.

With regard to this clone: It may be a read error: a sequence one base away is much more abundant. Other DNA sequences in this sample translate to the same CDR3. The rearrangement links TRBV28 to TRBJ1-5; no clear D. V gave up 1 base and J gave up 6 bases, with 7 bases separating them. The germline CDR1 and CDR2 sequences are MDHEN and SYDVKM. The CDR3 covers 13 residues. This CDR3 reads CASSLSEGQPQHF. The CDR3 region has the DNA TGTGCCAGCAGTTTATCCGAAGGTCAGCCCCAGCATTTT. Full variable domain (remainder filled in from reference TRBV28 and TRBJ1-5): DVKVTQSSRYLVKRTGEKVFLECVQDMDHENMFWYRQDPGLGLRLIYFSYDVKMKEKGDIPEGYSVSREKKERFSLILESASTNQTSMYLCASSLSEGQPQHFGDGTRLSIL.